Following are 25 T cell receptor beta chains from one sample sequenced in a study of identical twins. TCRdb reanalysed the 5' RACE reads using MiXCR and keeps one entry per CDR3 protein. The sample has 700,000 or so distinct CDR3 sequences; around 21% are singletons. These data also formed part of another study, on T cells expressing NK-cell markers.

The sample comprised PBMCs. The receptors come from a woman between 18 and 29 years old in good health.

This clonotype came up a few times. The V gene is TRBV12-3 or TRBV12-4, the J gene TRBJ1-6, with D possibly TRBD1 on 6 matching bases. There are 13 residues in the CDR3. V was clipped by 0 bases and J by 14 bases, with 11 bases between them. Here the CDR3 DNA reads TGTGCCAGCAGTTTAGCTGACAGGACGACCCTCCACTTT. This encodes CASSLADRTTLHF.

The chain has TRBV7-2 and TRBJ2-7, with D possibly being TRBD1 (6 bases). V gave up 2 bases and J gave up 2 bases, with 10 bases separating them. CDR3 length: 14 amino acids. Germline V gene lookup returns CDR1 SGHTA and CDR2 FQGNSA. The CDR3 DNA reads TGTGCCAGCAGCTTATTAACAGGGCCCTACGAGCAGTACTTC. Translated: CASSLLTGPYEQYF.

This clonotype was seen a few times. CDR3 loop: CASAKLSGNTEAFF. CDR3 nucleotides: TGTGCCAGCGCTAAGTTATCTGGGAACACTGAAGCTTTCTTT. The chain couples TRBV25-1 to TRBJ1-1; D gene unclear. The CDR3 is made up of 14 amino acids. Per germline, CDR1 MGHDK and CDR2 SYGVNS. Trimming took 8 bases from V and 1 from J, leaving 14 bases between them.

This clonotype occurred many times. CDR3 in amino acids: CASSNDRGYGYTF. CDR3 coding DNA: TGTGCCAGCAGCAACGACAGGGGCTATGGCTACACCTTC. The chain couples TRBV6-1 to TRBJ1-2; 8 nucleotides align to TRBD1. The V gene end was trimmed by 6 bases and the J gene end by 4 bases; junction bases not matched to a gene: 4. In germline, CDR1 is MNHNS, CDR2 SASEGT. The CDR3 is 13 amino acids.

The V call is TRBV12-3 or TRBV12-4, the J call TRBJ2-2; 8 nucleotides align to TRBD2. This CDR3 is built from 16 residues. V lost 3 bases, J lost 6 bases, and 9 bases stayed unmatched. The CDR3 region has the DNA TGTGCCAGCAGTTTTTGGCGAGCGGGAGTACCCGGGGAGCTGTTTTTT. This encodes CASSFWRAGVPGELFF.

A few counts support this clonotype. V usage is TRBV11-2 and J usage is TRBJ2-2; D unresolved. This CDR3 is 18 amino acids long. Germline CDR1 and CDR2: SGHAT and FQNNGV. Trimming pared 0 bases from V and 0 bases from J, leaving 14 bases between. DNA for the CDR3: TGTGCCAGCAGCTTAGATCGTCAGAGACAAGCGAACACCGGGGAGCTGTTTTTT. Protein sequence: CASSLDRQRQANTGELFF.

The chain couples TRBV29-1 to TRBJ1-1, with TRBD1 matching over 9 bases. Germline V gene data show CDR1 as SQVTM and CDR2 as ANQGSEA. The CDR3 consists of 13 residues. V shed 8 bases and J 5 bases; nucleotides not matched to a gene: 9. The CDR3 DNA sequence: TGCAGCACACAGGGGGCGGAATGGACTGAAGCTTTCTTT. Residues: CSTQGAEWTEAFF. Drawing the rest from reference TRBV29-1 and TRBJ1-1, the complete variable domain is SAVISQKPSRDICQRGTSLTIQCQVDSQVTMMFWYRQQPGQSLTLIATANQGSEATYESGFVIDKFPISRPNLTFSTLTVSNMSPEDSSIYLCSTQGAEWTEAFFGQGTRLTVV.

This clonotype has a handful of counts. The CDR3 nucleotides are TGCGCCAGCAGCCAACACTCGGGAGGGGTAGAGACCCAGTACTTC. Encoded protein: CASSQHSGGVETQYF. The rearrangement uses TRBV4-3 and TRBJ2-5; 8 bases map to TRBD2. After removal of 2 bases from V and 4 bases from J, the junction contained 6 bases not matched to a gene. Germline V lookup: CDR1 LGHNA, CDR2 YSLEER. This CDR3 spans 15 amino acids.

This clonotype was seen more than once but under ten times. V gene TRBV5-6 combines with J gene TRBJ2-2; D remains ambiguous. V was shortened by 1 base and J by 6 bases, with 10 bases between the two germline ends. The CDR3 loop spans 14 amino acids. The germline gives CDR1 SGHDT, CDR2 YYEEEE. Written as DNA, the CDR3 is TGTGCCAGCAGCTTGAGCGCGGTTTCCGGGGAGCTGTTTTTT. Its translation is CASSLSAVSGELFF.

This clonotype was recorded a few times. The gene calls are TRBV6-2 or TRBV6-3 and TRBJ2-1, with TRBD2 identical over 10 bases. V shed 7 bases, J shed 4 bases, and the junction held 16 bases outside the gene matches. The V gene's germline CDR1 is MNHEY and CDR2 SVGEGT. The CDR3 runs 18 residues. In DNA form, the CDR3 reads TGTGCCAGCACCCGTAGCGGGAGGCCCGATTATGGGTACAATGAGCAGTTCTTC. The encoded protein is CASTRSGRPDYGYNEQFF.

J is TRBJ1-1 and V is TRBV3-1, with TRBD1 as a possible D gene (5 bases). Trimming took 6 bases from V and 1 from J, leaving 12 bases between them. The germline V gene encodes CDR1 LGHDT and CDR2 YNNKEL (reference sequence). The CDR3 is made up of 14 amino acids. The CDR3 reads CASRHGGANTEAFF. In DNA, the CDR3 is TGTGCCAGCAGACACGGGGGTGCGAACACTGAAGCTTTCTTT.

The sample holds one count of this clonotype. The chain recombines TRBV6-2 or TRBV6-3 with TRBJ2-3; maybe TRBD2 (5 bases). The germline V and J ends were trimmed by 2 bases and 0 bases, with 9 bases remaining between them. The CDR3 contains 15 residues. The germline V gene has CDR1 MNHEY and CDR2 SVGEGT. The CDR3 DNA is TGTGCCAGCAGTTACCTTGGAGGAAGCACAGATACGCAGTATTTT. Its protein is CASSYLGGSTDTQYF.

This clonotype occurred a few times. The rearrangement links TRBV30 to TRBJ2-3; unclear D gene. The CDR3 has 15 amino acids. Germline values: CDR1 GTSNPN, CDR2 SVGIG (reference sequence). The V gene lost 4 bases and the J gene lost 3 bases, with 17 bases spanning the gap. The CDR3 region has the DNA TGTGCCTGGAATTCTCGGAACGATCTGACAGATACGCAGTATTTT. Protein product: CAWNSRNDLTDTQYF.

This clonotype was detected ten times or more. The chain links TRBV25-1 to TRBJ2-5, with D hard to call. Per the germline V gene, CDR1 is MGHDK and CDR2 is SYGVNS. The CDR3 runs 15 residues. V was clipped by 1 base and J by 0 bases, with 9 bases between them. The CDR3 here is CASSEFGLYQETQYF. The CDR3 coding sequence is TGTGCCAGCAGTGAATTCGGCCTATACCAAGAGACCCAGTACTTC. Based on the CDR3 plus reference TRBV25-1 and TRBJ2-5, the full variable domain is EADIYQTPRYLVIGTGKKITLECSQTMGHDKMYWYQQDPGMELHLIHYSYGVNSTEKGDLSSESTVSRIRTEHFPLTLESARPSHTSQYLCASSEFGLYQETQYFGPGTRLLVL.

This clonotype has more than one count but fewer than ten. The chain joins TRBV6-1 to TRBJ2-1, with 9 bases fitting TRBD1. The CDR3 loop spans 14 amino acids. Germline V gives CDR1 MNHNS, CDR2 SASEGT. Germline trimming cut 4 bases from V and 7 bases from J; bases unmatched to any gene: 5. The chain's CDR3 is CASSGGTGLNEQFF. CDR3 coding DNA: TGTGCCAGCAGTGGGGGGACAGGGCTTAATGAGCAGTTCTTC.

This sequence joins TRBV20-1 and TRBJ2-1, with 10 bases aligning to TRBD2. CDR3 size: 13 residues. The germline CDR1 and CDR2 sequences are DFQATT and SNEGSKA (reference sequence). V lost 7 bases, J lost 5 bases, and 5 bases stayed unmatched. The chain's CDR3 is CSVGTSEHNEQFF. CDR3 in DNA: TGCAGTGTTGGGACTAGCGAACACAATGAGCAGTTCTTC.

The V gene is TRBV14, the J gene TRBJ2-3; 7 positions agree with TRBD2. V trimming: 3 bases; J trimming: 3 bases; junction bases outside the gene matches: 6. The CDR3 runs to 15 residues. Germline V lookup: CDR1 SGHDN, CDR2 FVKESK. The CDR3 spells CASSHRTSLTDTQYF. The CDR3 DNA reads as TGTGCCAGCAGCCACCGGACTAGTTTAACAGATACGCAGTATTTT.

This clonotype has only a few counts. This chain uses TRBV20-1 with TRBJ2-1, with 9 bases lining up with TRBD2. Looked up from germline, CDR1 is DFQATT and CDR2 is SNEGSKA (reference sequence). Losses at the gene ends were 4 bases for V and 2 bases for J; bases not matched to a gene: 3. The CDR3 is made up of 14 amino acids. The CDR3 nucleotides are TGCAGTGCTAAAGCGGGAGGCCCCTACAATGAGCAGTTCTTC. Protein sequence: CSAKAGGPYNEQFF.

A few counts support this clonotype. CDR3 nucleotides: TGTGCCAGCAGTTACTCTGCTGCCCCCTCTCGGAGCGGCACAGATACGCAGTATTTT. It translates to CASSYSAAPSRSGTDTQYF. V usage is TRBV6-5 and J usage is TRBJ2-3; D gene unclear. The CDR3 runs 19 residues. Germline CDR1 MNHEY, CDR2 SVGAGI. V was clipped by 0 bases and J by 1 base, with 20 bases between them.

The sample holds a few counts of this clonotype. The rearrangement uses TRBV29-1 and TRBJ2-1, with 12 nucleotides matching TRBD1. J was trimmed by 10 bases and V by 7 bases; bases with no gene match: 5. The CDR3 has 12 amino acids. Looked up from germline, CDR1 is SQVTM and CDR2 is ANQGSEA. CDR3 residues: CSGGQGAREQFF. The CDR3 coding sequence is TGCAGCGGGGGACAGGGGGCACGGGAGCAGTTCTTC.

This clonotype was found a few times. The V and J genes are TRBV12-3 or TRBV12-4 and TRBJ2-2; D possibly corresponds to TRBD2 (6 bases). V was clipped by 3 bases and J by 2 bases, with 19 bases between them. This CDR3 comprises 18 residues. The CDR3 sequence is CASSLSLARSLNTGELFF. The DNA for the CDR3 is TGTGCCAGCAGTTTGTCTCTAGCGCGCTCGTTAAACACCGGGGAGCTGTTTTTT.

The chain uses TRBV20-1 and TRBJ1-5; weak D call: TRBD1 (5 bases). Between the trimmed V and J ends, which lost 4 bases and 3 bases, there was a span of 13 bases. Germline V lookup: CDR1 DFQATT, CDR2 SNEGSKA (reference sequence). The CDR3 has 14 residues. For the CDR3, the DNA is TGCAGTGCTACACGGGGACGATCCAATCAGCCCCAGCATTTT. It codes for CSATRGRSNQPQHF.

This clonotype was recorded a few times. V gene TRBV15 combines with J gene TRBJ2-2; weak D call: TRBD2 (6 bases). The CDR3 is 15 amino acids. Germline V gene sequence: CDR1 LNHNV, CDR2 YYDKDF (reference sequence). Trimming took 6 bases from V and 7 from J, leaving 18 bases between them. CDR3 amino acids: CATRIRTSIDGELFF. In DNA form, the CDR3 reads TGTGCCACCAGGATCAGAACTAGCATTGACGGGGAGCTGTTTTTT.

The chain has TRBV12-3 or TRBV12-4 and TRBJ2-2, with 7 bases that match TRBD1. Trimming took 7 bases from V and 2 from J; bases not matched to a gene: 4. This CDR3 contains 14 residues. The CDR3 is CASIRDSNTGELFF. The DNA of the CDR3 is TGTGCCAGCATCCGGGACAGCAACACCGGGGAGCTGTTTTTT.

This chain connects TRBV12-3 or TRBV12-4 to TRBJ2-5; D is possibly TRBD1 (7 bases). The CDR3 is 17 residues long. Trimming cost V 6 bases and J 5 bases, with 25 bases left between them. In DNA, the CDR3 is TGTGCCAGCAGGCCAAGGGGGCGGGGCACCCGGCGGGAGACCCAGTACTTC. This codes for CASRPRGRGTRRETQYF.